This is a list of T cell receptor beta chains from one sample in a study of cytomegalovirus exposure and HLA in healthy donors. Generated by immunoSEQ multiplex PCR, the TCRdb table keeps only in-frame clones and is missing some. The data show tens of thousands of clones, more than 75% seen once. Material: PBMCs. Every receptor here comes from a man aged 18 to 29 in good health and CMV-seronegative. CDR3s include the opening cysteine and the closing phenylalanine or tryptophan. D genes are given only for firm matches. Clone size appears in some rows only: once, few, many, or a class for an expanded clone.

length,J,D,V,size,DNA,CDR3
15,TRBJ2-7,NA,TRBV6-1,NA,TGTGCCAGCAGTGAATCAACCTATAGCTCCTACGAGCAGTACTTC,CASSESTYSSYEQYF
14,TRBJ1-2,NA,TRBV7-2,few,TGTGCCAGCAGCCCCGGACAGCCTAACTATGGCTACACCTTC,CASSPGQPNYGYTF
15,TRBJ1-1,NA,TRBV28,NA,TGTGCCAGCACAGGGGCCGGCAGACGGGGCACTGAAGCTTTCTTT,CASTGAGRRGTEAFF
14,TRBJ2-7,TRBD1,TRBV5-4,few,TGTGCCAGCAGCTGGGACAGCGAATCCACCGAGCAGTACTTC,CASSWDSESTEQYF
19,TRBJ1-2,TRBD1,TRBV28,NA,TGTGCCAGCAGTTTATTTGGCGACAGGGGGCGATTTGAGAACTATGGCTACACCTTC,CASSLFGDRGRFENYGYTF
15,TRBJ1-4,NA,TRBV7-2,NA,TGTGCCAGCAGACCGGGGGGATACCTTAATGAAAAACTGTTTTTT,CASRPGGYLNEKLFF
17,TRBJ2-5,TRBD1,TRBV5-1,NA,TGCGCCAGCAGCTTGGAAGGGGGCCCTTTGAAAAGAGAGACCCAGTACTTC,CASSLEGGPLKRETQYF
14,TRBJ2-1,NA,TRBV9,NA,TGTGCCAGCAGCTCACGGACTAATGACAATGAGCAGTTCTTC,CASSSRTNDNEQFF
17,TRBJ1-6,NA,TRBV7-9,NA,TGTGCCAGCAGCTTATCGCGATGGGGCAGGGAAACTACACCCCTCCACTTT,CASSLSRWGRETTPLHF
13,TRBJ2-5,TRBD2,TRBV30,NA,TGTGCCTGGAAGGGCGGACTAGAAGAGACCCAGTACTTC,CAWKGGLEETQYF
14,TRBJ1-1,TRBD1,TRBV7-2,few,TGTGCCAGCAGCCCGGACAGGCTGAACACTGAAGCTTTCTTT,CASSPDRLNTEAFF
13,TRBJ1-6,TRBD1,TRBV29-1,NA,TGCAGCGCCGGGGACAGTTTTTATTCACCCCTCCACTTT,CSAGDSFYSPLHF
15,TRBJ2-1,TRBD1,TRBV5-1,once,TGCGCCAGCAGCTTGGAGGGGGCCTCCTACAATGAGCAGTTCTTC,CASSLEGASYNEQFF
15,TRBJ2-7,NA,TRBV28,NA,TGTGCCCATAGAGAACCAGGGGCCTCCTCCTACGAGCAGTACTTC,CAHREPGASSYEQYF
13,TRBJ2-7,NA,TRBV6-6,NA,TGTGCCAGCAGGGGACATACCTCCTACGAGCAGTACTTC,CASRGHTSYEQYF
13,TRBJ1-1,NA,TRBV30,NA,TGTGCCTGGAGTAGTCAGCCCGGGACTGAAGCTTTCTTT,CAWSSQPGTEAFF
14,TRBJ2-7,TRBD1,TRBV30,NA,TGTGCCTGGAGAAAGGACAGGTTAAACGACGAGCAGTACTTC,CAWRKDRLNDEQYF
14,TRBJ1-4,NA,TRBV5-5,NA,TGTGCCAGCAGCTTTTCTTCAGATAATGAAAAACTGTTTTTT,CASSFSSDNEKLFF
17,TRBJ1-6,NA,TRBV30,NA,TGTGCCTGGAGAACAGCGGAGGCAAACTCCTATAATTCACCCCTCCACTTT,CAWRTAEANSYNSPLHF
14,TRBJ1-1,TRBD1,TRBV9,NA,TGTGCCAGCAGCGTAGGGGACAGGGCCACTGAAGCTTTCTTT,CASSVGDRATEAFF
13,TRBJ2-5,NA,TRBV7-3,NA,TGTGCCAGCAGCCTGACGGGGGTAGGGACCCAGTACTTC,CASSLTGVGTQYF
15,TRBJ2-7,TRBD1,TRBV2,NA,TGTGCCAGCAGTAGACAGGGTGAAGTTGGTAGCGAGCAGTACTTC,CASSRQGEVGSEQYF
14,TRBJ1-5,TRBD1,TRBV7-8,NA,TGTGCCAGCAGCATAAGACAGGGCACCCAGCCCCAGCATTTT,CASSIRQGTQPQHF
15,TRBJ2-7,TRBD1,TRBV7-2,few,TGTGCCAGCAGCTTGAGAGACAGGGGGGATCACGAGCAGTACTTC,CASSLRDRGDHEQYF
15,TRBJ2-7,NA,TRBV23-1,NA,TGCGCCAGCAGCCAAGGGACTCCAAACTCCTACGAGCAGTACTTC,CASSQGTPNSYEQYF
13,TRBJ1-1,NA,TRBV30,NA,TGTGCCTGGAGTGTATCAGAGGTTACTGAAGCTTTCTTT,CAWSVSEVTEAFF
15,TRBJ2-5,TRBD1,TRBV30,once,TGTGCCTCGGAAAAAGGGACAGGGGTCTGGGAGACCCAGTACTTC,CASEKGTGVWETQYF
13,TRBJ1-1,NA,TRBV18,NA,TGTGCCAGCTCACCCTATCAAGAGTCTGAAGCTTTCTTT,CASSPYQESEAFF
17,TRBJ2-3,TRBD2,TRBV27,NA,TGTGCCAGCAGTTTACGTTCTAGCGGGGGAGCCACAGATACGCAGTATTTT,CASSLRSSGGATDTQYF
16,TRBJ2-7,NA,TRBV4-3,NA,TGCGCCAGCAGCCAAGATCTATCCGGGTATGGCTACGAGCAGTACTTC,CASSQDLSGYGYEQYF
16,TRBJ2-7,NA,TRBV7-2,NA,TGTGCCAGCAGCCCTGGAGACAGGATATCCACCTACGAGCAGTACTTC,CASSPGDRISTYEQYF
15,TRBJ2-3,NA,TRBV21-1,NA,TGTGCCAGCAGCAAACTAGCGGGGGGGCCAGATACGCAGTATTTT,CASSKLAGGPDTQYF
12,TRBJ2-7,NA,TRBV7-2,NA,TGTGCCAGCAGCTTATTTACCTACGAGCAGTACTTC,CASSLFTYEQYF
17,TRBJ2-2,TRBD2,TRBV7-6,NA,TGTGCCAGCAGCTTAAGACTAGCGGGGGGGAACACCGGGGAGCTGTTTTTT,CASSLRLAGGNTGELFF
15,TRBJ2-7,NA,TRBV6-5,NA,TGTGCCAGCAGGAACAGGGTAGCGGGCTCCTACGAGCAGTACTTC,CASRNRVAGSYEQYF
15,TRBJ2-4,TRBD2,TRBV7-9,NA,TGTGCCAGCAGCATCGCTAGCGGAGCCAAAAACATTCAGTACTTC,CASSIASGAKNIQYF
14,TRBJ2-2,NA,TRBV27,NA,TGTGCCAGCCGTTTATCTCTGAACACCGGGGAGCTGTTTTTT,CASRLSLNTGELFF